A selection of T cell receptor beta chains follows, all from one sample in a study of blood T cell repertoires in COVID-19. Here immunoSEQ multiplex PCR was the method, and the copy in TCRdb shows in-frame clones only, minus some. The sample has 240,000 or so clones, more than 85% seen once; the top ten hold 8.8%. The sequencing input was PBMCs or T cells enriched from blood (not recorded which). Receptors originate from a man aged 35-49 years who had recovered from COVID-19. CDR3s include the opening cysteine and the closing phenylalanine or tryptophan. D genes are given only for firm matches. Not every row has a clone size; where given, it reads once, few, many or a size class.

TGTGCCAGCAGTGAGGGGCGTAGGGGGAAGATCTATGGCTACACCTTC,CASSEGRRGKIYGYTF,NA,TRBV25-1,TRBJ1-2,NA
TGTGCCAGCAGCACCAGGCGGGAAAGCTACGAGCAGTACTTC,CASSTRRESYEQYF,once,TRBV13,TRBJ2-7,NA
TGCGCCAGCAGTGAGTCCCAGGCTCCCTATGGCTACACCTTC,CASSESQAPYGYTF,NA,TRBV10-2,TRBJ1-2,NA
TGTGCCAGCAGGCGGGCAGGGGGCTATGGCTACACCTTC,CASRRAGGYGYTF,NA,TRBV5-8,TRBJ1-2,TRBD1
TGTGCCAGCAGCGCGCCGGGACAGGGGGTCGAGCAGTACTTC,CASSAPGQGVEQYF,NA,TRBV5-4,TRBJ2-7,TRBD1
TGTGCCAGCAGTTTACTAGCGGGCCTCCAAGAGACCCAGTACTTC,CASSLLAGLQETQYF,NA,TRBV6-7,TRBJ2-5,TRBD2
TGTGCCAGTAGTAAGGGACAGGGGGCGGCGAGTCAGCCCCAGCATTTT,CASSKGQGAASQPQHF,NA,TRBV19,TRBJ1-5,TRBD1
TGTGCCGGAGTGAGCGGGTCTAGCGGGAGAGGCGAGCAGTTCTTC,CAGVSGSSGRGEQFF,NA,TRBV2,TRBJ2-1,TRBD2
TGTGCCAGCAGCTTAAAGCAGGGGGGAGAGACCCAGTACTTC,CASSLKQGGETQYF,NA,TRBV7-3,TRBJ2-5,NA
TGTGCCATCACGCGGCGGACGAACACCGGGGAGCTGTTTTTT,CAITRRTNTGELFF,NA,TRBV2,TRBJ2-2,NA
TGTGCCAGCAGTTTAATCGGCAGGGGGGACACTGAAGCTTTCTTT,CASSLIGRGDTEAFF,NA,TRBV28,TRBJ1-1,TRBD1
TGTGCCAGCAGCCGTAGGGACTACTCCTACAATGAGCAGTTCTTC,CASSRRDYSYNEQFF,NA,TRBV3-1/TRBV3-2,TRBJ2-1,TRBD2
TGTGCCAGTAGTTGGACAGGGGATGATCAGCCCCAGCATTTT,CASSWTGDDQPQHF,NA,TRBV19,TRBJ1-5,TRBD1
TGCGCCAGCAGCCGGACAGCTGACGCTAATGAAAAACTGTTTTTT,CASSRTADANEKLFF,NA,TRBV5-1,TRBJ1-4,NA
TGTGCCAGCAGTCTAACCAGACAGGGGGCGCGCTACGAGCAGTACTTC,CASSLTRQGARYEQYF,NA,TRBV28,TRBJ2-7,TRBD1
TGTGCCAGCCATAATAATCCTAGCGACACGAACACCGGGGAGCTGTTTTTT,CASHNNPSDTNTGELFF,NA,TRBV25-1,TRBJ2-2,NA
TGTGCCAGCAGTTTCCCCTTTTATTCACCCCTCCACTTT,CASSFPFYSPLHF,NA,TRBV7-9,TRBJ1-6,NA
TGTGCCAGTAGGACCGATCCCGGGACAGTCGCGGGAAACACCATATATTTT,CASRTDPGTVAGNTIYF,NA,TRBV19,TRBJ1-3,TRBD1
TGTGCCACCAGTGACGGGACAGGGACTGGCTACACCTTC,CATSDGTGTGYTF,NA,TRBV24-1,TRBJ1-2,TRBD1
TGTGCCAGTGATTTTGGGACAGGGGGCCGTAATTGGGTGAACACTGAAGCTTTCTTT,CASDFGTGGRNWVNTEAFF,NA,TRBV19,TRBJ1-1,TRBD1
TGTGCCAGCAGCCGGACTAGCGGGGCGAGCACCGGGGAGCTGTTTTTT,CASSRTSGASTGELFF,NA,TRBV7-9,TRBJ2-2,TRBD2
TGTGCCTGGAGTGTACTGGACAGGGGGAACACCATATATTTT,CAWSVLDRGNTIYF,NA,TRBV30,TRBJ1-3,TRBD1
TGTGCCAGCAGCTTCCCGGGGAGAGAGCAGTACTTC,CASSFPGREQYF,NA,TRBV3-1/TRBV3-2,TRBJ2-7,NA
TGTGCCAGCAGTTACGCGGCCGACCTAGCGCCTCAGCCCCAGCATTTT,CASSYAADLAPQPQHF,NA,TRBV6-2/TRBV6-3,TRBJ1-5,NA
TGTGCCAGTAGTATAGGACAGCTCAATGAGCAGTTCTTC,CASSIGQLNEQFF,NA,TRBV19,TRBJ2-1,NA
TGTGCCAGCTCACTAGGACAGGACCAAGAGACCCAGTACTTC,CASSLGQDQETQYF,NA,TRBV18,TRBJ2-5,TRBD1
TGTCCATCAGTAGAAGACGTGGGGGCGCCGTACTTC,CPSVEDVGAPYF,NA,TRBV19,TRBJ2-7,NA
TGTGCCAGCAGCTTAACGAGGGGGGGTTCCAATGAGCAGTTCTTC,CASSLTRGGSNEQFF,NA,TRBV7-9,TRBJ2-1,NA
TGTGCCAGCAGCCGAGGACTAGCGGGGGGGAAATTCCAAGAGACCCAGTACTTC,CASSRGLAGGKFQETQYF,NA,TRBV6-6,TRBJ2-5,TRBD2
TGCGCCAGCACACCCCAAAAACCTGGCGGTGGCTACACCTTC,CASTPQKPGGGYTF,NA,TRBV23-1,TRBJ1-2,NA
TGTGCCAGCAGTTACCGGCAGGGAGGGAGGGGAAACACCATATATTTT,CASSYRQGGRGNTIYF,NA,TRBV6-5,TRBJ1-3,NA
TGTGCCAGCAGCGCGACAGGGGGCCGTGGCGAGCAGTACTTC,CASSATGGRGEQYF,once,TRBV9,TRBJ2-7,TRBD1
TGTGCCAGCAGGCCCGGGACAGGGGATCGGTCACCCCTCCACTTT,CASRPGTGDRSPLHF,NA,TRBV2,TRBJ1-6,TRBD1
TGTGCCAGCAGCCGGGGGGGGACTGAAGCTTTCTTT,CASSRGGTEAFF,NA,TRBV6-5,TRBJ1-1,NA
TGTGCCACCAGCAGAGATCCCCGGGACAGTCTAAATCAGCCCCAGCATTTT,CATSRDPRDSLNQPQHF,NA,TRBV15,TRBJ1-5,TRBD1